This T cell receptor (beta chain) was captured by sequencing in a study of blood T cell repertoires in COVID-19. Overall study: The analysed material was cDNA or gDNA that came from T cells, B-cell-depleted T cells, or PBMCs.

Across about two dozen US areas, participants ranged in age from roughly 18 to 95 years. Profiling relied on immunoSEQ multiplex PCR, and the TCRdb table lists in-frame clones only, not all of them. This table holds a few hundred thousand clones, 75% to 90% found once. CDR3 length equals 13 residues. The germline V and J ends were trimmed by 1 base and 9 bases, with 7 bases remaining between them. The receptor comes from a woman younger than 45 who had been exposed to COVID-19. This chain uses TRBV12-3 or TRBV12-4 with TRBJ1-6; unclear D gene. Sequenced material: PBMCs or T cells enriched from blood (not recorded which). CDR3 sequence (DNA): TGTGCCAGCAGTTTAGGCGTTCCTTCACCCCTCCACTTT. It specifies CASSLGVPSPLHF.